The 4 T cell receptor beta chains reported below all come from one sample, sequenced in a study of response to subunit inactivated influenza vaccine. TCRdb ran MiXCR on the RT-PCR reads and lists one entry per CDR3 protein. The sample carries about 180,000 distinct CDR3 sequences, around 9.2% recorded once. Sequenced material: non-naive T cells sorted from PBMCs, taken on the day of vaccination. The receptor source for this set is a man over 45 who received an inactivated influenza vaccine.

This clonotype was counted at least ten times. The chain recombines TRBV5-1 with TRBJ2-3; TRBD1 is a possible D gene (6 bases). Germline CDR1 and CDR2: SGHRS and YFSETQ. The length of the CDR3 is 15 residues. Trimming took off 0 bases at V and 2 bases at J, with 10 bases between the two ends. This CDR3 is CASSLGQANTDTQYF. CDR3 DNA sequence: TGCGCCAGCAGCTTGGGACAGGCGAACACAGATACGCAGTATTTT. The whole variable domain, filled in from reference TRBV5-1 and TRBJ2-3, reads KAGVTQTPRYLIKTRGQQVTLSCSPISGHRSVSWYQQTPGQGLQFLFEYFSETQRNKGNFPGRFSGRQFSNSRSEMNVSTLELGDSALYLCASSLGQANTDTQYFGPGTRLTVL.

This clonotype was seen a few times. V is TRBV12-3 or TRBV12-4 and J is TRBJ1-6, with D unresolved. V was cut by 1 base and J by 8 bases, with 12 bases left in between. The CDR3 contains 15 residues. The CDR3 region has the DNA TGTGCCAGCAGTTTAGGAGGCAGTGGGGATTCACCCCTCCACTTT. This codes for CASSLGGSGDSPLHF.

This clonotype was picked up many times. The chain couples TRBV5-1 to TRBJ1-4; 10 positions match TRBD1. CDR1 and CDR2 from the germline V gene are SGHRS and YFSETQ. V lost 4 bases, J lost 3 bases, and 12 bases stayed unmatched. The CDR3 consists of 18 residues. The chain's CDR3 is CASSRAPGQGIANEKLFF. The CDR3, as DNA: TGCGCCAGCAGCCGGGCTCCGGGACAGGGGATCGCTAATGAAAAACTGTTTTTT.

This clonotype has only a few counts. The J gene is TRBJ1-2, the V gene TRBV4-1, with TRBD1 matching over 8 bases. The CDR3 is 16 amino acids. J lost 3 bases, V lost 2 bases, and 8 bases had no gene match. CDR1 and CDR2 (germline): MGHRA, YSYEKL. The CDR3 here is CASSQPGTGDYYGYTF. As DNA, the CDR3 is TGCGCCAGCAGCCAACCCGGGACAGGCGACTACTATGGCTACACCTTC.